What follows describes a single T cell receptor (beta chain). This sample was included in a study of blood T cell repertoires in COVID-19. For the study at large: PBMCs, B-cell-depleted T cells, or T cells were the source of the cDNA or gDNA that made up the material.

V gave up 0 bases and J gave up 1 base; unmatched junction bases: 2. Germline V CDR1 and CDR2: SQVTM, ANQGSEA. The CDR3 length is 16 residues. Original methodology: Amplification with reference gene primers provided the estimates of nucleated cell counts. The method was immunoSEQ multiplex PCR; TCRdb's version includes in-frame clones alone and lacks a portion of them. The DNA gave D and trimming, while V, J and clone size come from that table. The data hold about 60,000 clones, with roughly 84% observed a single time. The sample taken for sequencing was peripheral blood. This TCR derives from a man between 65 and 79 years old with acute or convalescent COVID-19. This chain connects TRBV29-1 to TRBJ2-2; TRBD2 agrees at 10 bases. The CDR3 region has the DNA TGCAGCGTTGAAGAGGCTAGCGGGGGGAACACCGGGGAGCTGTTTTTT. Its translation is CSVEEASGGNTGELFF.